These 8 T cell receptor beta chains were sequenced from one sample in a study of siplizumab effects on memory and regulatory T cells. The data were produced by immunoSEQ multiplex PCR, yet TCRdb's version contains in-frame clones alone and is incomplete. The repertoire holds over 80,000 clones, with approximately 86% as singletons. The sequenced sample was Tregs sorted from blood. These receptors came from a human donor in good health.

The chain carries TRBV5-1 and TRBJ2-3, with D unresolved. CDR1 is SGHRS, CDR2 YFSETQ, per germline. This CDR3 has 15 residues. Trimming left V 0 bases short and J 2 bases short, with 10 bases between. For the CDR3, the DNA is TGCGCCAGCAGCTTGGCCTTTACGGCCACAGATACGCAGTATTTT. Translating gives CASSLAFTATDTQYF.

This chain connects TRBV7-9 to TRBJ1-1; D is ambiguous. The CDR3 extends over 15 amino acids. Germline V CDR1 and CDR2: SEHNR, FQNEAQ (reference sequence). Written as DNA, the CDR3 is TGTTTCGTGGGAGGGCCGTTATATAGGAACACTGAAGCTTTCTTT. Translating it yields CFVGGPLYRNTEAFF. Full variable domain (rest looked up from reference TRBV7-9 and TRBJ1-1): DTGVSQNPRHKITKRGQNVTFRCDPISEHNRLYWYRQTLGQGPEFLTYFQNEAQLEKSRLLSDRFSAERPKGSFSTLEIQRTEQGDSAMYLCFVGGPLYRNTEAFFGQGTRLTVV.

CDR3 residues: CASSIWGFGNTIYF. The CDR3 DNA sequence: TGTGCCAGTAGTATTTGGGGTTTTGGAAACACCATATATTTT. This chain connects TRBV19 to TRBJ1-3; D gene unclear. The ends were cut back, 3 bases at V and 3 bases at J, with 9 bases in the middle. Germline CDR1 LNHDA, CDR2 SQIVND (reference sequence). This CDR3 is built from 14 residues. Based on the CDR3 plus reference TRBV19 and TRBJ1-3, the full variable domain is DGGITQSPKYLFRKEGQNVTLSCEQNLNHDAMYWYRQDPGQGLRLIYYSQIVNDFQKGDIAEGYSVSREKKESFPLTVTSAQKNPTAFYLCASSIWGFGNTIYFGEGSWLTVV.

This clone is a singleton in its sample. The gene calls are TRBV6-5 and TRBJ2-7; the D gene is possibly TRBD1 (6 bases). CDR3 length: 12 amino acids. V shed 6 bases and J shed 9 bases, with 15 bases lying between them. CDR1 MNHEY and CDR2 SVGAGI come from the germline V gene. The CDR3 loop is CASSTGTVVQYF. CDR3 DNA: TGTGCCAGCAGCACAGGGACGGTAGTGCAGTACTTC.

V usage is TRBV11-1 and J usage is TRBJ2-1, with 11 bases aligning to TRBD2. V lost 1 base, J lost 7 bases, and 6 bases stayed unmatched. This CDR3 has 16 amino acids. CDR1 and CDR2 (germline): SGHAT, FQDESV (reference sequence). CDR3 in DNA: TGTGCCAGCAGCTTAGTTGGTAGCGGGGGGGTTAATGAGCAGTTCTTC. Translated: CASSLVGSGGVNEQFF.

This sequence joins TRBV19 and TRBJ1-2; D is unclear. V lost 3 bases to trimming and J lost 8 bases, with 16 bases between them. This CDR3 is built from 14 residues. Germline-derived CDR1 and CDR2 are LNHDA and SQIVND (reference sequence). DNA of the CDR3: TGTGCCAGTAGTATTCAGGCACCCGGTAGGGGCTACACCTTC. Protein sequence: CASSIQAPGRGYTF.

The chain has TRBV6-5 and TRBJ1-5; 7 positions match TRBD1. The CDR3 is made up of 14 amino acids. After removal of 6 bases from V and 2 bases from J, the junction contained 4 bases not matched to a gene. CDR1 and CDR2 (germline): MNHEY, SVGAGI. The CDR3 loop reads CASSVDRGNQPQHF. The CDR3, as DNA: TGTGCCAGCAGCGTTGACAGGGGCAATCAGCCCCAGCATTTT.

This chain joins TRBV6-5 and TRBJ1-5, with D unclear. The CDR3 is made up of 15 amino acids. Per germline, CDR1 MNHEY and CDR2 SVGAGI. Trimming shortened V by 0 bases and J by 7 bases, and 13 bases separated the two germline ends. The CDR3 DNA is TGTGCCAGCAGTTACTCGTCGGAGGGAGGCCAGCCCCAGCATTTT. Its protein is CASSYSSEGGQPQHF.